The T cell receptor beta chain under discussion was sequenced for a study of brain T cells in children with intractable seizures. At least one anti-epileptic drug was given before surgery. Produced via immunoSEQ multiplex PCR; TCRdb's table is partial and in-frame only. The data show more than 40,000 clones, around nine tenths seen once. The CDR3 contains 15 residues. Trimming removed 3 bases from V and 0 bases from J; junction bases left unmatched: 3. Germline CDR1 reads SGHRS; CDR2 reads YFSETQ. This TCR was sampled from a girl aged 2 to 9 with tuberous sclerosis and intractable seizures. The sequences come from peripheral blood, collected at surgery. The V and J genes are TRBV5-1 and TRBJ2-1; 7 nucleotides match TRBD1. The CDR3 loop is CASSSRDSSYNEQFF. DNA for the CDR3: TGCGCCAGCAGCTCCAGGGACAGCTCCTACAATGAGCAGTTCTTC. Full variable domain (outside the CDR3, taken from reference TRBV5-1 and TRBJ2-1): KAGVTQTPRYLIKTRGQQVTLSCSPISGHRSVSWYQQTPGQGLQFLFEYFSETQRNKGNFPGRFSGRQFSNSRSEMNVSTLELGDSALYLCASSSRDSSYNEQFFGPGTRLTVL.